This passage covers 27 T cell receptor beta chains from one sample sequenced in a study of T cell repertoires in cytomegalovirus infection. No antigen is known for these receptors. TCRdb reanalysed the reads using MiXCR and keeps one entry per CDR3 protein. The sample shows tens of thousands of distinct CDR3 sequences, around 21% of them seen only once. This specimen was CD8+ T cells from cultured PBMCs, taken from culture after CMV antigen stimulation. These receptors were collected from a human donor in good health (CMV status not recorded). Some clones in this sample may be carry-over from other donors' samples.

This chain uses TRBV5-6 with TRBJ2-7, with a possible D match to TRBD1 (6 bases). This CDR3 has 16 amino acids. Trimming took off 4 bases at V and 3 bases at J, with 20 bases between the two ends. The V gene's germline CDR1 is SGHDT and CDR2 YYEEEE. The CDR3 DNA sequence: TGTGCCAGCAGCCCGTGGGGGCTCTCACCCCGCTACGAGCAGTACTTC. Translating it yields CASSPWGLSPRYEQYF.

This clonotype has a handful of counts. The chain employs TRBV2 and TRBJ2-3; 11 positions agree with TRBD1. Unmatched junction bases numbered 8, after V lost 3 bases and J lost 6 bases. Germline V gene lookup returns CDR1 SNHLY and CDR2 FYNNEI. This CDR3 is 16 amino acids long. The CDR3 nucleotides are TGTGCCAGCAGTGACGGACAGGGGGCGAGAAGGGATACGCAGTATTTT. Translation: CASSDGQGARRDTQYF.

In this sample, this clonotype turned up a few times. V and J are TRBV7-6 and TRBJ1-1; maybe TRBD1 (6 bases). Germline CDR1 is SGHVS and CDR2 is FNYEAQ. This CDR3 has 15 amino acids. V shed 1 base and J shed 6 bases, with 15 bases lying between them. The CDR3 is CASSLVPGQGAEAFF. CDR3 sequence (DNA): TGTGCCAGCAGCTTAGTTCCGGGACAAGGTGCTGAAGCTTTCTTT.

CDR3 nucleotide sequence: TGTGCCAGCATCAGGGCCGTGGCTTTCTTT. Its translation is CASIRAVAFF. This chain joins TRBV2 and TRBJ1-1; D possibly corresponds to TRBD1 (5 bases). This CDR3 has 10 residues. Looked up from germline, CDR1 is SNHLY and CDR2 is FYNNEI. V lost 7 bases to trimming and J lost 11 bases, with 11 bases between them.

This clonotype has only a few counts. This rearrangement joins TRBV7-2 to TRBJ2-3; D uncertain. V shed 2 bases and J shed 4 bases, with 7 bases lying between them. The CDR3 has 13 residues. Germline V gives CDR1 SGHTA, CDR2 FQGNSA. CDR3 nucleotides: TGTGCCAGCAGCTTAAGGGAAGCAGATACGCAGTATTTT. It specifies CASSLREADTQYF.

This clonotype was counted a few times. The CDR3 bases are TGTGCCAGCAGTTTTACGGGACAGGGTGGGAATGAGCAGTTCTTC. This gives the protein CASSFTGQGGNEQFF. V usage is TRBV12-3 or TRBV12-4 and J usage is TRBJ2-1; TRBD1 aligns across 9 bases. The CDR3 runs to 15 residues. After removal of 3 bases from V and 7 bases from J, the junction contained 7 bases not matched to a gene.

This clonotype showed up just a few times. The chain has TRBV6-5 and TRBJ2-1; 9 bases agree with TRBD2. The CDR3 is made up of 15 amino acids. Germline V gene lookup returns CDR1 MNHEY and CDR2 SVGAGI. V was clipped by 2 bases and J by 7 bases; unmatched bases: 6. As DNA, the CDR3 is TGTGCCAGCAGTTACGCGGGGGGGCGGGAGAATGAGCAGTTCTTC. It yields the protein CASSYAGGRENEQFF.

The J gene is TRBJ1-1, the V gene TRBV6-5; D is ambiguous. Germline V CDR1 and CDR2: MNHEY, SVGAGI. The ends were cut back, 6 bases at V and 6 bases at J, with 14 bases in the middle. This CDR3 has 13 residues. The CDR3 DNA follows: TGTGCCAGCAGCCCGGTGGCGGGCGCTGAAGCTTTCTTT. Translation: CASSPVAGAEAFF.

CDR3 loop: CASSPGQGMNEQFF. The CDR3 region has the DNA TGTGCCAGCAGCCCGGGACAGGGGATGAATGAGCAGTTCTTC. The V call is TRBV7-6, the J call TRBJ2-1, with TRBD1 identical over 10 bases. Trimming removed 5 bases from V and 7 bases from J; junction bases left unmatched: 5. This CDR3 region has 14 residues. CDR1 SGHVS and CDR2 FNYEAQ come from the germline V gene.

This clonotype appeared a few times. The chain combines TRBV7-6 with TRBJ2-7, with 9 bases matching TRBD1. Germline values: CDR1 SGHVS, CDR2 FNYEAQ. The CDR3 totals 14 residues. V dropped 5 bases and J dropped 1; count of bases not matched to a gene: 3. Here the CDR3 DNA reads TGTGCCAGCAGCGAGGGGACAGGGTCCTACGAGCAGTACTTC. This sequence encodes CASSEGTGSYEQYF.

The J gene is TRBJ2-1, the V gene TRBV6-2 or TRBV6-3; no reliable D call. Between the trimmed V and J ends, which lost 5 bases and 8 bases, there was a span of 7 bases. This CDR3 region has 11 residues. The V gene's germline CDR1 is MNHEY and CDR2 SVGEGT. The DNA of the CDR3 is TGTGCCAGCAGTGCGGCGGATGAGCAGTTCTTC. Translated, it gives CASSAADEQFF.

In this sample, this clonotype turned up a few times. This chain connects TRBV7-9 to TRBJ2-7; TRBD1 agrees at 9 bases. Germline V gene sequence: CDR1 SEHNR, CDR2 FQNEAQ (reference sequence). Losses at the gene ends were 5 bases for V and 5 bases for J; bases not matched to a gene: 13. The CDR3 extends over 16 amino acids. This CDR3 reads CASSVGQGKSVDEQYF. DNA of the CDR3: TGTGCCAGCAGCGTGGGACAGGGAAAATCTGTCGACGAGCAGTACTTC.

The V and J genes are TRBV7-9 and TRBJ1-4, with D uncertain. This CDR3 is 17 amino acids long. V lost 1 base to trimming and J lost 0 bases, with 12 bases between them. Germline lookup yields CDR1 SEHNR and CDR2 FQNEAQ (reference sequence). CDR3 residues: CASSLELGKATNEKLFF. DNA for the CDR3: TGTGCCAGCAGCTTAGAGCTCGGGAAGGCAACTAATGAAAAACTGTTTTTT.

This chain links TRBV27 with TRBJ2-1, with 7 nucleotides matching TRBD1. CDR1 and CDR2 (germline): MNHEY, SMNVEV (reference sequence). V shed 6 bases, J shed 9 bases, and the junction held 11 bases outside the gene matches. This CDR3 has 14 residues. The CDR3 protein is CASSPLTGVIEQFF. DNA for the CDR3: TGTGCCAGCAGCCCTCTTACAGGGGTGATTGAGCAGTTCTTC.

This sequence joins TRBV7-3 and TRBJ1-1; D unclear. There are 14 residues in the CDR3. Trimming removed 5 bases at V and 4 bases at J, with 14 bases between. Germline lookup yields CDR1 SGHTA and CDR2 FQGTGA. The CDR3 coding sequence is TGTGCCAGCAGCCCCTCGGGGTCCGGCACTGAAGCTTTCTTT. Protein product: CASSPSGSGTEAFF.

This chain joins TRBV7-8 and TRBJ2-7; weak D call: TRBD2 (6 bases). V lost 5 bases, J lost 3 bases, and 20 bases lay in between. CDR3 length: 16 amino acids. CDR1 and CDR2 from the germline V gene are SGHVS and FQNEAQ. CDR3 amino acids: CASSQGFGLANYEQYF. The CDR3 bases are TGTGCCAGCAGCCAGGGTTTTGGGCTAGCGAACTACGAGCAGTACTTC.

This clonotype was detected many times. The chain employs TRBV7-6 and TRBJ1-2; D gene ambiguous. There are 14 residues in the CDR3. The germline V gene encodes CDR1 SGHVS and CDR2 FNYEAQ. V was cut by 1 base and J by 8 bases, with 14 bases left in between. The CDR3 sequence: CASSLGGGLRGYTF. CDR3 nucleotides: TGTGCCAGCAGCTTAGGGGGAGGGCTCAGAGGCTACACCTTC.

This clonotype was counted a single time. This rearrangement joins TRBV2 to TRBJ1-5; 7 bases agree with TRBD1. This CDR3 has 15 amino acids. V shed 3 bases and J 3 bases; nucleotides not matched to a gene: 5. CDR1 and CDR2 from the germline V gene are SNHLY and FYNNEI. This chain's CDR3 is CASSERQGYNQPQHF. In nucleotides, the CDR3 is TGTGCCAGCAGTGAGAGACAGGGTTACAATCAGCCCCAGCATTTT.

This sequence joins TRBV4-3 and TRBJ2-7; TRBD1 matches 8 bases. The V and J ends lost 0 bases and 6 bases, in that order; junction bases with no gene match: 4. The CDR3 runs to 14 residues. Per germline, CDR1 LGHNA and CDR2 YSLEER. This CDR3 reads CASSQDFTGGEQYF. CDR3 sequence (DNA): TGCGCCAGCAGCCAAGATTTCACAGGGGGCGAGCAGTACTTC.

J is TRBJ1-2 and V is TRBV6-5, with a weak D call TRBD1 (5 bases). The V gene lost 5 bases and the J gene lost 4 bases, with 26 bases spanning the gap. The CDR3 has 18 amino acids. CDR1 is MNHEY, CDR2 SVGAGI, per germline. CDR3 sequence (DNA): TGTGCCAGCAGTAATACTAAGTTCAGGGTCAATAGTCCCTATGGCTACACCTTC. Residues: CASSNTKFRVNSPYGYTF.

The chain joins TRBV7-2 to TRBJ1-4; 9 bases are shared with TRBD1. Germline-derived CDR1 and CDR2 are SGHTA and FQGNSA. This CDR3 region has 17 residues. After removal of 5 bases from V and 0 bases from J, the junction contained 7 bases not matched to a gene. As DNA, the CDR3 is TGTGCCAGCAGCAACCGGGACAGGGATGCAACTAATGAAAAACTGTTTTTT. Amino acid sequence: CASSNRDRDATNEKLFF.

This clonotype was counted at least ten times. This chain joins TRBV20-1 and TRBJ2-5, with D perhaps matching TRBD1 or TRBD2 (6 bases each). Trimming pared 0 bases from V and 9 bases from J, leaving 20 bases between. CDR1 is DFQATT, CDR2 SNEGSKA, per germline (reference sequence). This CDR3 has 15 amino acids. CDR3: CSARDLGGQTRAQYF. The CDR3 DNA reads TGCAGTGCTAGAGATCTCGGGGGCCAAACTAGGGCCCAGTACTTC.

This clonotype has more than one count but fewer than ten. The chain carries TRBV5-5 and TRBJ2-4; 9 bases fit TRBD1. The CDR3 runs 20 residues. CDR1 SGHKS and CDR2 YYEKEE come from the germline V gene (reference sequence). V shed 6 bases, J shed 8 bases, and the junction held 27 bases outside the gene matches. The DNA for the CDR3 is TGTGCCAGCACCAACCGAAGGCCCGACAGGGGGTACTCTCCAATCCACATTCAGTACTTC. It yields the protein CASTNRRPDRGYSPIHIQYF.

This clonotype was observed a handful of times. The J gene is TRBJ2-1, the V gene TRBV4-3; 9 bases match TRBD1. CDR1 LGHNA and CDR2 YSLEER come from the germline V gene. V lost 0 bases to trimming and J lost 7 bases; unmatched junction nucleotides: 10. The CDR3 is 17 amino acids. The CDR3 reads CASSQEIGTGLGNEQFF. For the CDR3, the DNA is TGCGCCAGCAGCCAAGAAATAGGGACAGGGTTAGGGAATGAGCAGTTCTTC.

CDR3 coding DNA: TGTGCCAGCAGCCGGAAATTACAGGGGGGTGAAGCTTTCTTT. It encodes CASSRKLQGGEAFF. V is TRBV7-2 and J is TRBJ1-1; 8 nucleotides line up with TRBD1. Germline values: CDR1 SGHTA, CDR2 FQGNSA. The CDR3 loop spans 14 amino acids. V shed 5 bases, J shed 7 bases, and the junction held 9 bases outside the gene matches.

This clonotype showed up just a few times. This chain's CDR3 is CATLSRGDTEAFF. The CDR3 DNA reads TGTGCCACCCTTTCCAGGGGGGACACTGAAGCTTTCTTT. The J gene is TRBJ1-1, the V gene TRBV4-2, with 7 bases aligning to TRBD1. The V segment lost 10 bases and the J segment 3 bases; nucleotides outside the gene matches: 8. The V gene's germline CDR1 is LGHNA and CDR2 YNFKEQ. CDR3 length equals 13 residues.

V and J are TRBV7-2 and TRBJ1-1, with TRBD1 identical over 8 bases. The CDR3 consists of 15 residues. Germline values: CDR1 SGHTA, CDR2 FQGNSA. Trimming cost V 5 bases and J 1 base; bases outside gene matches: 6. The CDR3 bases are TGTGCCAGCAGCCCTGACAGGGGACGGAACACTGAAGCTTTCTTT. This codes for CASSPDRGRNTEAFF.